The 4 T cell receptor beta chains given below trace back to one sample, sequenced in a study of T cell repertoires in cytomegalovirus infection. TCRdb re-called the reads through MiXCR, storing one row per CDR3 protein. This table has 490,000 or so distinct CDR3 sequences, around 10% appearing once. Sequencing was carried out using PBMCs. The receptors shown here come from a human donor in good health (CMV status not recorded). Some clones in this sample may be carry-over from other donors' samples.

This clonotype was recorded many times. CDR3 residues: CASSYLVEDTQYF. DNA for the CDR3: TGTGCCAGCAGCTACCTCGTGGAAGATACGCAGTATTTT. The chain joins TRBV7-3 to TRBJ2-3; D unclear. V lost 4 bases and J lost 5, with 10 bases in between. This CDR3 is 13 amino acids long. Germline CDR1 is SGHTA and CDR2 is FQGTGA.

This clonotype occurred many times. V is TRBV7-7 and J is TRBJ1-2, with D hard to call. Germline V gives CDR1 SSHAT, CDR2 FNYEAQ (reference sequence). Trimming removed 7 bases from V and 6 bases from J, with 6 bases in between. The CDR3 runs to 10 residues. CDR3 amino acids: CASTHHGYTF. The CDR3 region has the DNA TGTGCCAGCACCCATCATGGCTACACCTTC.

This clonotype was found a few times. V usage is TRBV11-2 and J usage is TRBJ2-7; D is ambiguous. CDR1 is SGHAT, CDR2 FQNNGV, per germline. The CDR3 sequence is 18 residues long. V lost 5 bases to trimming and J lost 3 bases, with 26 bases between them. CDR3 residues: CASSHTAHLRNRRYEQYF. For the CDR3, the DNA is TGTGCCAGCAGCCATACAGCCCACTTGCGCAATCGGCGCTACGAGCAGTACTTC.

This chain links TRBV7-9 with TRBJ1-1, with TRBD1 matching 7 bases. CDR3 length equals 14 residues. The germline gives CDR1 SEHNR, CDR2 FQNEAQ (reference sequence). V gave up 6 bases and J gave up 7 bases; unmatched junction bases: 11. CDR3 nucleotide sequence: TGTGCCAGCAGGCCTGGGACAGCTGAAAATGAAGCTTTCTTT. Its protein product is CASRPGTAENEAFF. Full variable domain (rest looked up from reference TRBV7-9 and TRBJ1-1): DTGVSQNPRHKITKRGQNVTFRCDPISEHNRLYWYRQTLGQGPEFLTYFQNEAQLEKSRLLSDRFSAERPKGSFSTLEIQRTEQGDSAMYLCASRPGTAENEAFFGQGTRLTVV.